The 27 T cell receptor beta chains listed next were all sequenced from one sample in a study of blood T cell repertoires in COVID-19. Sequencing used immunoSEQ multiplex PCR; TCRdb keeps in-frame clones, though not all of them. The sample lists over 350,000 clones, roughly 87% occurring once. The source material was PBMCs or T cells enriched from blood (not recorded which). The receptors were gathered from a young woman with acute COVID-19.

The chain joins TRBV2 to TRBJ1-6; D gene ambiguous. CDR3 size: 13 residues. V was cut by 4 bases and J by 9 bases, with 10 bases left in between. Germline V lookup: CDR1 SNHLY, CDR2 FYNNEI. CDR3 DNA: TGTGCCAGCAGTGGAGAGACACTTTCACCCCTCCACTTT. This encodes CASSGETLSPLHF.

The chain carries TRBV19 and TRBJ2-1; no clear D. The CDR3 runs 13 residues. The V end lost 4 bases, the J end lost 4 bases, and 8 bases lay between the germline ends. From germline, CDR1 is LNHDA and CDR2 SQIVND (reference sequence). The CDR3 DNA sequence: TGTGCCAGTAGTACCGCTAAATACAATGAGCAGTTCTTC. It is translated as CASSTAKYNEQFF.

The chain has TRBV19 and TRBJ1-1, with 10 bases identical to TRBD1. CDR3 length: 11 residues. The J segment lost 11 bases and the V segment lost 6 bases, leaving 3 bases of the junction unmatched. The germline gives CDR1 LNHDA, CDR2 SQIVND (reference sequence). CDR3 in DNA: TGTGCCAGTAGAGGGACAGGGGACGCTTTCTTT. It encodes CASRGTGDAFF.

This chain connects TRBV7-8 to TRBJ2-2; 9 nucleotides align to TRBD2. CDR3 length: 16 residues. Unmatched junction bases numbered 11, after V lost 5 bases and J lost 7 bases. Looked up from germline, CDR1 is SGHVS and CDR2 is FQNEAQ. The CDR3 reads CASSPNSGSAYGELFF. CDR3 coding DNA: TGTGCCAGCAGCCCCAATAGCGGGAGCGCTTACGGGGAGCTGTTTTTT.

V gene TRBV6-5 combines with J gene TRBJ2-4; tentative D call: TRBD1 (6 bases). This CDR3 has 13 residues. Germline CDR1 is MNHEY and CDR2 is SVGAGI. The V and J ends lost 4 bases and 8 bases respectively, with 12 bases between them. CDR3 protein: CASSLGGFDIQYF. The CDR3 region has the DNA TGTGCCAGCAGTTTAGGGGGTTTCGACATTCAGTACTTC.

This chain uses TRBV5-1 with TRBJ2-5; tentatively, D is TRBD2 (6 bases). CDR1 SGHRS and CDR2 YFSETQ come from the germline V gene. The CDR3 spans 16 residues. V lost 1 base to trimming and J lost 7 bases, with 20 bases between them. This CDR3 is CASSLLGEAHIATQYF. The DNA for the CDR3 is TGCGCCAGCAGCTTGTTGGGGGAGGCCCACATTGCGACCCAGTACTTC. The variable domain in full, with the rest retrieved from reference TRBV5-1 and TRBJ2-5, is KAGVTQTPRYLIKTRGQQVTLSCSPISGHRSVSWYQQTPGQGLQFLFEYFSETQRNKGNFPGRFSGRQFSNSRSEMNVSTLELGDSALYLCASSLLGEAHIATQYFGPGTRLLVL.

In this sample, this clone turned up once. This chain uses TRBV4-1 with TRBJ2-7, with D possibly matching TRBD2 (5 bases). The CDR3 is made up of 15 amino acids. V was cut by 5 bases and J by 2 bases, with 16 bases left in between. CDR1 is MGHRA, CDR2 YSYEKL, per germline. The chain's CDR3 is CASSSEVAGTYEQYF. In nucleotides, the CDR3 is TGCGCCAGCAGCTCCGAGGTGGCGGGTACCTACGAGCAGTACTTC.

V gene TRBV11-2 combines with J gene TRBJ2-3; 11 bases align to TRBD2. The CDR3 has 16 amino acids. Germline V lookup: CDR1 SGHAT, CDR2 FQNNGV. After removal of 1 base from V and 7 bases from J, the junction contained 7 bases not matched to a gene. CDR3 region: CASSLGRLAGIHTQYF. The CDR3 bases are TGTGCCAGCAGCTTAGGTCGACTAGCGGGGATACATACGCAGTATTTT.

This chain links TRBV7-8 with TRBJ2-2, with D possibly TRBD1 on 6 matching bases. The CDR3 is 14 amino acids. V lost 5 bases, J lost 6 bases, and 13 bases lay in between. Germline V gives CDR1 SGHVS, CDR2 FQNEAQ. The CDR3 is CASSLYQGPGELFF. As DNA, the CDR3 is TGTGCCAGCAGCCTATATCAGGGGCCCGGGGAGCTGTTTTTT. The full variable domain, rest sourced from reference TRBV7-8 and TRBJ2-2, is GAGVSQSPRYKVAKRGQDVALRCDPISGHVSLFWYQQALGQGPEFLTYFQNEAQLDKSGLPSDRFFAERPEGSVSTLKIQRTQQEDSAVYLCASSLYQGPGELFFGEGSRLTVL.

The chain carries TRBV15 and TRBJ1-2, with TRBD1 matching over 9 bases. In germline, CDR1 is LNHNV, CDR2 YYDKDF (reference sequence). The V gene end was trimmed by 4 bases and the J gene end by 2 bases; junction bases not matched to a gene: 8. The CDR3 consists of 16 residues. CDR3 region: CATSIQGALSNYGYTF. In DNA form, the CDR3 reads TGTGCCACCAGCATACAGGGGGCACTTTCGAACTATGGCTACACCTTC.

The rearrangement joins TRBV30 to TRBJ2-5; 13 bases are a match to TRBD2. With 5 bases clipped from V and 5 bases from J, the junction kept 5 bases outside the gene matches. CDR1 and CDR2 (germline): GTSNPN, SVGIG (reference sequence). This CDR3 region has 14 residues. CDR3: CAWGRTSGSETQYF. The CDR3, as DNA: TGTGCCTGGGGACGGACTAGCGGGAGTGAGACCCAGTACTTC.

The chain carries TRBV10-3 and TRBJ1-2, with 8 bases aligning to TRBD1. J lost 2 bases, V lost 6 bases, and 5 bases had no gene match. Germline loops: CDR1 ENHRY, CDR2 SYGVKD. The CDR3 consists of 14 residues. The chain's CDR3 is CAIRLQGGNYGYTF. The CDR3 coding sequence is TGTGCCATCAGATTACAGGGGGGGAACTATGGCTACACCTTC.

V is TRBV5-6 and J is TRBJ2-7; 12 bases map to TRBD1. CDR1 is SGHDT, CDR2 YYEEEE, per germline. The V segment lost 6 bases and the J segment 6 bases; nucleotides outside the gene matches: 7. This CDR3 is built from 14 residues. Here the CDR3 reads CASKLGQGAFEQYF. Here the CDR3 DNA reads TGTGCCAGCAAACTGGGACAGGGGGCTTTCGAGCAGTACTTC.

This clone was seen a few times. The chain is built from TRBV28 and TRBJ1-5; TRBD1 matches at 7 bases. CDR1 is MDHEN, CDR2 SYDVKM, per germline. The length of the CDR3 is 18 residues. With V trimmed by 6 bases and J by 0 bases, 14 bases remained unmatched. The CDR3, as DNA: TGTGCCAGCAGCTTTTCCCACCCCGACAGGGCTAGCAATCAGCCCCAGCATTTT. Protein: CASSFSHPDRASNQPQHF.

This clone is a singleton in its sample. The chain is built from TRBV10-3 and TRBJ2-2; 9 nucleotides match TRBD2. Germline CDR1 is ENHRY and CDR2 is SYGVKD. This CDR3 region has 16 residues. The V segment lost 4 bases and the J segment 5 bases; nucleotides outside the gene matches: 8. CDR3 nucleotides: TGTGCCATCAGTGGAACGGTAGCGGGAGAAACCGGGGAGCTGTTTTTT. This codes for CAISGTVAGETGELFF.

The gene calls are TRBV10-2 and TRBJ2-3; possibly TRBD1 for D (6 bases). The CDR3 length is 13 residues. The germline gives CDR1 WSHSY, CDR2 SAAADI. V was trimmed by 6 bases and J by 0 bases, leaving 7 bases between them. For the CDR3, the DNA is TGCGCCAGCAGGGACAGTAGCACAGATACGCAGTATTTT. It specifies CASRDSSTDTQYF.

The V gene is TRBV2, the J gene TRBJ2-7; D perhaps matches TRBD2 (5 bases). Germline CDR1 and CDR2: SNHLY and FYNNEI. V was clipped by 0 bases and J by 3 bases, with 15 bases between them. CDR3 length equals 16 residues. The CDR3 DNA follows: TGTGCCAGCAGTGAAGCGGCGGGCGGCGGGCTCTACGAGCAGTACTTC. Protein product: CASSEAAGGGLYEQYF.

The chain combines TRBV5-1 with TRBJ1-2; TRBD1 aligns across 12 bases. The trim removed 1 base at V and 8 bases at J, leaving 6 bases unmatched. This CDR3 region has 15 residues. Per the germline V gene, CDR1 is SGHRS and CDR2 is YFSETQ. DNA of the CDR3: TGCGCCAGCAGCTTGCAGGGACAGGGGGCGCGAGGCTACACCTTC. Translated: CASSLQGQGARGYTF.

This sequence joins TRBV6-6 and TRBJ2-3, with 10 bases identical to TRBD2. V gave up 5 bases and J gave up 3 bases; unmatched junction bases: 11. Germline V gene lookup returns CDR1 MNHNY and CDR2 SVGAGI (reference sequence). This CDR3 is built from 17 residues. The CDR3 DNA sequence: TGTGCCAGCAGTCGATCCCCTAGCGGGAGAGGGACAGATACGCAGTATTTT. It codes for CASSRSPSGRGTDTQYF.

J is TRBJ2-7 and V is TRBV3-1 (or the pseudogene TRBV3-2), with TRBD2 matching 11 bases. Trimming removed 6 bases from V and 2 bases from J; junction bases left unmatched: 6. The germline V gene has CDR1 LGHDT and CDR2 YNNKEL (reference sequence). This CDR3 comprises 15 residues. CDR3 loop: CASRPGLAAAYEQYF. CDR3 DNA sequence: TGTGCCAGCAGACCGGGACTAGCGGCCGCCTACGAGCAGTACTTC.

This clone came up once. This chain joins TRBV14 and TRBJ2-5; TRBD2 matches at 14 bases. The CDR3 spans 17 residues. The V gene end was trimmed by 1 base and the J gene end by 5 bases; junction bases not matched to a gene: 6. Germline-derived CDR1 and CDR2 are SGHDN and FVKESK. This CDR3 reads CASSQVRGLAGVETQYF. CDR3 DNA sequence: TGTGCCAGCAGCCAAGTTAGGGGACTAGCGGGAGTTGAGACCCAGTACTTC.

The gene calls are TRBV10-3 and TRBJ1-1, with D unresolved. In germline, CDR1 is ENHRY, CDR2 SYGVKD. This CDR3 is 15 amino acids long. V was shortened by 2 bases and J by 1 base, with 11 bases between the two germline ends. CDR3 region: CAISEAEMTNTEAFF. In DNA form, the CDR3 reads TGTGCCATCAGTGAGGCGGAAATGACGAACACTGAAGCTTTCTTT.

The chain links TRBV27 to TRBJ2-2, with unresolved D. The CDR3 length is 11 residues. Trimming shortened V by 6 bases and J by 8 bases, and 7 bases separated the two germline ends. CDR1 is MNHEY, CDR2 SMNVEV, per germline (reference sequence). CDR3 protein: CASRKTGELFF. The CDR3 DNA is TGTGCCAGCAGGAAAACAGGGGAGCTGTTTTTT.

This chain uses TRBV9 with TRBJ2-7; a possible D gene is TRBD1 (6 bases). This CDR3 spans 15 amino acids. V was shortened by 0 bases and J by 2 bases, with 12 bases between the two germline ends. Per the germline V gene, CDR1 is SGDLS and CDR2 is YYNGEE. CDR3: CASSVEGTPTYEQYF. The CDR3 DNA follows: TGTGCCAGCAGCGTAGAAGGGACACCTACCTACGAGCAGTACTTC.

The CDR3: CASSGDSLRTGELFF. DNA of the CDR3: TGTGCCAGCAGTGGGGACAGCCTGAGGACCGGGGAGCTGTTTTTT. The rearrangement joins TRBV2 to TRBJ2-2; 7 nucleotides agree with TRBD1. The CDR3 contains 15 residues. The V gene end was trimmed by 4 bases and the J gene end by 5 bases; junction bases not matched to a gene: 7. The germline V gene encodes CDR1 SNHLY and CDR2 FYNNEI.

The chain carries TRBV19 and TRBJ1-1; TRBD1 is a possible D gene (6 bases). Trimming took 9 bases from V and 1 from J, leaving 9 bases between them. The CDR3 is 12 amino acids. Germline loops: CDR1 LNHDA, CDR2 SQIVND (reference sequence). The CDR3 DNA follows: TGTGCCAGCAAGGACAGGAACACTGAAGCTTTCTTT. Protein product: CASKDRNTEAFF. Filled out from reference TRBV19 and TRBJ1-1, the complete variable domain reads DGGITQSPKYLFRKEGQNVTLSCEQNLNHDAMYWYRQDPGQGLRLIYYSQIVNDFQKGDIAEGYSVSREKKESFPLTVTSAQKNPTAFYLCASKDRNTEAFFGQGTRLTVV.

This clone was recorded a few times. The chain recombines TRBV7-2 with TRBJ2-1; 12 bases line up with TRBD2. Germline V gives CDR1 SGHTA, CDR2 FQGNSA. The ends lost 0 bases at V and 1 base at J; junction bases unmatched: 4. This CDR3 is built from 18 residues. CDR3 in DNA: TGTGCCAGCAGCTTAGCGCCACTAGCGGGAGGTTCCTACAATGAGCAGTTCTTC. This sequence encodes CASSLAPLAGGSYNEQFF.